This TCR beta chain was retrieved from a study of blood T cell repertoires in COVID-19. Study-wide background: Both acute and convalescent COVID-19 samples were obtained from the United States, Italy and Spain. Nucleic acid was either cDNA or gDNA, and it came from T cells, B-cell-depleted T cells, or PBMCs.

The germline V gene has CDR1 LGHDT and CDR2 YNNKEL (reference sequence). V gave up 4 bases and J gave up 4 bases, with 11 bases separating them. The CDR3 extends over 13 amino acids. The count of this clone is one. As originally analysed: By means of reference gene primer amplification, nucleated cell counts were estimated. Clones were sequenced by immunoSEQ multiplex PCR, and TCRdb holds only the in-frame ones, with some missing. V, J and clone size are taken as reported in that table, and D and trimming were inferred from the DNA itself. The table records 99,000 or so clones, around 88% of them present only once. Seattle enrolled patients during active infection and tracked them longitudinally.

The sample was peripheral blood. The receptor was isolated from a man in his forties or fifties with COVID-19, enrolled during active disease. The chain couples TRBV3-1 (or the pseudogene TRBV3-2) to TRBJ2-7; no clear D. CDR3 coding DNA: TGTGCCAGCAGCCCCTTGACTGGATACGAGCAGTACTTC. Its translation is CASSPLTGYEQYF.